The following is a TCR beta chain sequence with its context. Its antigen is unknown. For sorted subsets, 150 to 250 ng DNA per replicate equaled tens of thousands of T cell genomes. The data were produced by immunoSEQ multiplex PCR, yet TCRdb's version contains in-frame clones alone and is incomplete. The data hold 2.3 million or so clones, with 80% to 95% observed a single time. The data are from a study of shared clonotypes between healthy human individuals. Notes on the study in general: Sharing across four donors was seen in 4% to 6.5% of naive CD4 clonotypes. The rarefaction results pointed to incomplete sorted-subset sequencing despite large depth. Naive subsets generally had larger estimated richness than memory subsets.

The CDR3 is 10 residues long. Germline CDR1 and CDR2: MGHDK and SYGVNS. Trimming shortened V by 5 bases and J by 1 base, and 0 bases separated the two germline ends. The sequenced material came from naive CD4+ T cells from PBMCs. Subset defined: CD45RA+ positively selected. This rearrangement joins TRBV25-1 to TRBJ2-7, with D unresolved. The clonotype was recovered from a man between 18 and 29 years old in good health. Some clones in this sample may be carry-over from other donors' samples. The CDR3 bases are TGTGCCAGCAGTTCCTACGAGCAGTACTTC. The encoded protein is CASSSYEQYF.